This T cell receptor beta chain was identified in a study of T cells expressing NK-cell markers. Whole-study context: Serological testing identified seven of the eight sequenced donors as HCMV-seropositive and one as seronegative. Points from the study as a whole: HCMV specificity of expanded NKG2C+ T cell clones remained unclear. These same clonotypes (in a few donors) also led the CD3+CD56-NKG2C+ fraction.

In germline, CDR1 is DFQATT, CDR2 SNEGSKA (reference sequence). The CDR3 totals 13 residues. With regard to this clonotype: Its target is unknown.

TCRdb reprocessed the 5' RACE reads and reports one entry per CDR3 protein, with no DNA. Here the sample table reports more than 400,000 distinct CDR3 sequences. The V and J genes are TRBV20-1 and TRBJ2-7; the TCRdb D gene call, TRBD2, has no DNA to confirm it. Sequencing was done on a sample of blood T cells: a sorted CD56 or NKG2C T cell subset, CD4+ or CD8+ T cells, or bulk PBMC T cells (not recorded which). This receptor was taken from a woman between 18 and 70 years old in good health. The CDR3 loop reads CSADVAGVHEQYF.